The entry below gives a single T cell receptor beta chain sequence along with its context. The data derive from a study of blood T cell repertoires in COVID-19. Overall study: Sites across the United States, Italy and Spain contributed samples from acute and convalescent COVID-19. PBMCs, B-cell-depleted T cells, or T cells provided the cDNA or gDNA that made up the material.

In the original workflow: Estimates of nucleated cell counts were drawn from the amplification of reference gene primers. Only in-frame clones appear in the TCRdb table, and some are missing; sequencing was by immunoSEQ multiplex PCR. The V and J calls and clone size were taken over from that table, and D and trimming were inferred from the DNA. Here the sample spans hundreds of thousands of clones, roughly nine tenths being singletons. The CDR3 runs 14 residues. The V and J ends lost 0 bases and 6 bases respectively, with 8 bases between them. CDR1 and CDR2 (germline): SGHTA, FQGNSA. The V and J genes are TRBV7-2 and TRBJ2-2; no clear D gene. Sample: peripheral blood. This clonotype was sampled from a woman between 45 and 65 years old who had recovered from COVID-19. The CDR3 sequence is CASSLAYSPGELFF. The DNA of the CDR3 is TGTGCCAGCAGCTTAGCTTATAGCCCCGGGGAGCTGTTTTTT.